The 23 T cell receptor beta chains given below trace back to one sample, sequenced in a study of cytomegalovirus exposure and HLA in healthy donors. The PCR contained 60 Vbeta and 13 Jbeta primers. Here immunoSEQ multiplex PCR was the method, and the copy in TCRdb shows in-frame clones only, minus some. This table has around 120,000 clones, 75% to 85% appearing once. Sequencing was done on a sample of PBMCs. The receptors were sampled from a man aged 18-30 years in good health and CMV-seronegative.

The chain is built from TRBV5-1 and TRBJ2-7; TRBD1 agrees at 9 bases. The J segment lost 6 bases and the V segment lost 4 bases, leaving 14 bases of the junction unmatched. Germline lookup yields CDR1 SGHRS and CDR2 YFSETQ. The CDR3 is 16 amino acids. The CDR3 DNA reads TGCGCCAGCAGCAACAGAGTAGGGGGACAGGGAGGCGAGCAGTACTTC. This encodes CASSNRVGGQGGEQYF.

CDR3 region: CAWTRGAGDVYTF. The CDR3 DNA reads as TGTGCCTGGACCCGAGGGGCAGGGGACGTCTACACCTTC. V is TRBV30 and J is TRBJ1-2; maybe TRBD1 (6 bases). Germline CDR1 is GTSNPN and CDR2 is SVGIG (reference sequence). The CDR3 extends over 13 amino acids. The V end lost 4 bases, the J end lost 10 bases, and 19 bases lay between the germline ends.

The chain employs TRBV7-3 and TRBJ1-1; 7 bases match TRBD1. V lost 3 bases to trimming and J lost 9 bases; unmatched junction nucleotides: 4. Per the germline V gene, CDR1 is SGHTA and CDR2 is FQGTGA. The length of the CDR3 is 12 residues. The CDR3 nucleotides read TGTGCCAGCAGCTTTCAGGGACAGCAAGCTTTCTTT. This encodes CASSFQGQQAFF.

J is TRBJ1-4 and V is TRBV18; tentative D call: TRBD1 (5 bases). Trimming stripped 3 bases from V and 7 bases from J, with 24 bases between. CDR3 length: 18 amino acids. Germline CDR1 reads KGHSH; CDR2 reads LQKENI. The CDR3 DNA reads as TGTGCCAGCTCACCGGCACTTCTTATGGGGCCCTCAAGTGAAAAACTGTTTTTT. This gives the protein CASSPALLMGPSSEKLFF.

V usage is TRBV27 and J usage is TRBJ2-3; TRBD2 matches 10 bases. CDR3 length: 17 amino acids. Germline lookup yields CDR1 MNHEY and CDR2 SMNVEV (reference sequence). Unmatched junction bases numbered 9, after V lost 3 bases and J lost 3 bases. The CDR3 reads CASSFGTLAGVTDTQYF. As DNA, the CDR3 is TGTGCCAGCAGTTTTGGAACCCTAGCGGGAGTAACAGATACGCAGTATTTT.

V usage is TRBV25-1 and J usage is TRBJ2-7; 8 nucleotides align to TRBD2. This CDR3 comprises 15 residues. Germline CDR1 MGHDK, CDR2 SYGVNS. The V and J ends lost 3 bases and 5 bases, in that order; junction bases with no gene match: 9. The CDR3 spells CASSDYGREIDEQYF. The CDR3 region has the DNA TGTGCCAGCAGTGACTACGGGAGGGAGATTGACGAGCAGTACTTC.

The chain has TRBV7-9 and TRBJ2-3; perhaps TRBD2 as D (6 bases). Trimming removed 4 bases from V and 0 bases from J, with 14 bases in between. From germline, CDR1 is SEHNR and CDR2 FQNEAQ (reference sequence). This CDR3 has 16 amino acids. The CDR3 DNA sequence: TGTGCCAGCAGCTCTAGCCGGGACTCGAGCACAGATACGCAGTATTTT. It encodes CASSSSRDSSTDTQYF.

This rearrangement joins TRBV18 to TRBJ2-3; 8 bases match TRBD2. V lost 6 bases to trimming and J lost 5 bases; unmatched junction nucleotides: 16. Looked up from germline, CDR1 is KGHSH and CDR2 is LQKENI. CDR3 length: 17 amino acids. CDR3 region: CASSDPGLVSTGDTQYF. The CDR3 region has the DNA TGTGCCAGCTCCGACCCGGGACTAGTATCAACAGGAGATACGCAGTATTTT.

The chain employs TRBV2 and TRBJ2-3; D is possibly TRBD2 (5 bases). The CDR3 covers 13 residues. The germline V gene has CDR1 SNHLY and CDR2 FYNNEI. Here the CDR3 reads CAQQTGITDTQYF. CDR3 nucleotide sequence: TGTGCTCAGCAAACGGGAATAACGGATACGCAGTATTTT.

CDR3 sequence reads: CATQDRANTEAFF. CDR3 nucleotides: TGTGCCACCCAAGACAGGGCGAACACTGAAGCTTTCTTT. V usage is TRBV10-3 and J usage is TRBJ1-1; 7 bases fit TRBD1. V trimming: 10 bases; J trimming: 1 base; junction bases outside the gene matches: 6. The CDR3 totals 13 residues. CDR1 ENHRY and CDR2 SYGVKD come from the germline V gene.

This chain joins TRBV30 and TRBJ2-5; possible D gene TRBD1, 6 bases. Trimming removed 6 bases at V and 8 bases at J, with 16 bases between. Germline loops: CDR1 GTSNPN, CDR2 SVGIG (reference sequence). This CDR3 has 12 amino acids. CDR3: CACLQGRVTQYF. Written as DNA, the CDR3 is TGTGCCTGTTTACAGGGTCGGGTTACCCAGTACTTC.

The chain joins TRBV5-1 to TRBJ2-7, with D possibly TRBD1 on 6 matching bases. From germline, CDR1 is SGHRS and CDR2 YFSETQ. There are 14 residues in the CDR3. Trimming stripped 4 bases from V and 4 bases from J, with 15 bases between. The CDR3 DNA follows: TGCGCCAGCAGCGATCCGGGACAACCTTACGAGCAGTACTTC. Protein product: CASSDPGQPYEQYF. The full variable domain, in which reference TRBV5-1 and TRBJ2-7 provide the parts outside the CDR3, is KAGVTQTPRYLIKTRGQQVTLSCSPISGHRSVSWYQQTPGQGLQFLFEYFSETQRNKGNFPGRFSGRQFSNSRSEMNVSTLELGDSALYLCASSDPGQPYEQYFGPGTRLTVT.

This CDR3 is CASSVNAGGSSPLHF. CDR3 bases: TGTGCCAGCAGCGTAAATGCAGGGGGGTCGTCACCCCTCCACTTT. V usage is TRBV9 and J usage is TRBJ1-6; 7 nucleotides align to TRBD1. With V trimmed by 1 base and J by 10 bases, 8 bases remained unmatched. The germline CDR1 and CDR2 sequences are SGDLS and YYNGEE. The CDR3 spans 15 residues.

The chain has TRBV6-5 and TRBJ2-5; 12 bases match TRBD1. Losses at the gene ends were 2 bases for V and 11 bases for J; bases not matched to a gene: 6. This CDR3 contains 14 residues. Per germline, CDR1 MNHEY and CDR2 SVGAGI. CDR3 nucleotides: TGTGCCAGCAGTTACGGGACAGGGGGCGCAGAGCAGTACTTC. It encodes CASSYGTGGAEQYF.

This clone has just one count. The chain employs TRBV25-1 and TRBJ2-2; 7 bases fit TRBD1. Germline V gene sequence: CDR1 MGHDK, CDR2 SYGVNS. V dropped 8 bases and J dropped 0; count of bases not matched to a gene: 3. CDR3 length equals 14 residues. The CDR3 DNA is TGTGCCAGCGCCGGGACAGCGAACACCGGGGAGCTGTTTTTT. Translation: CASAGTANTGELFF.

V is TRBV2 and J is TRBJ2-1; D not resolved. The V end lost 8 bases, the J end lost 0 bases, and 11 bases lay between the germline ends. This CDR3 is built from 14 residues. Germline lookup yields CDR1 SNHLY and CDR2 FYNNEI. CDR3 amino acids: CASYPPSSYNEQFF. The CDR3 DNA sequence: TGTGCCAGCTACCCCCCTAGCTCCTACAATGAGCAGTTCTTC.

The chain carries TRBV2 and TRBJ2-3; a possible D gene is TRBD2 (6 bases). Trimming took 5 bases from V and 4 from J, leaving 16 bases between them. The CDR3 is made up of 15 amino acids. Germline V gene lookup returns CDR1 SNHLY and CDR2 FYNNEI. CDR3 sequence reads: CASSFSGVGADTQYF. The CDR3 DNA reads TGTGCCAGCAGTTTTAGCGGTGTTGGCGCAGATACGCAGTATTTT.

The rearrangement joins TRBV15 to TRBJ2-1; 7 positions agree with TRBD2. The V and J ends lost 6 bases and 8 bases, in that order; junction bases with no gene match: 10. Germline CDR1 is LNHNV and CDR2 is YYDKDF (reference sequence). This CDR3 region has 14 residues. The CDR3 region is CATRARLAEDEQFF. The CDR3, as DNA: TGTGCCACCAGAGCGAGGCTAGCGGAGGATGAGCAGTTCTTC.

V is TRBV5-4 and J is TRBJ2-1; D might be TRBD1 (6 bases). Germline-derived CDR1 and CDR2 are SGHNT and YYREEE (reference sequence). V was shortened by 3 bases and J by 7 bases, with 23 bases between the two germline ends. The CDR3 is made up of 17 amino acids. As DNA, the CDR3 is TGTGCCAGCAGCTCGGGAACTACAGGGAATGGGGGTAATGAGCAGTTCTTC. Translation: CASSSGTTGNGGNEQFF.

This clone was counted only a few times. V is TRBV19 and J is TRBJ2-2; D call uncertain. V lost 5 bases, J lost 0 bases, and 10 bases lay in between. The CDR3 is made up of 15 amino acids. Germline assignment: CDR1 LNHDA and CDR2 SQIVND (reference sequence). CDR3 protein: CASSVEIANTGELFF. CDR3 nucleotides: TGTGCCAGTAGTGTCGAGATAGCGAACACCGGGGAGCTGTTTTTT.

The genes are TRBV5-1 and TRBJ2-1; TRBD2 matches at 8 bases. V was pared by 1 base and J by 11 bases, with 20 bases of the junction left unmatched. This CDR3 has 18 amino acids. Germline V CDR1 and CDR2: SGHRS, YFSETQ. The CDR3 DNA is TGCGCCAGCAGCTTGTCCTTAGTAGCGGGAACCACGCCAGATAAGCAGTTCTTC. This codes for CASSLSLVAGTTPDKQFF.

Points on this clone: The sample contains more than one DNA sequence encoding this CDR3. V gene TRBV5-1 combines with J gene TRBJ2-2; 7 bases are a match to TRBD1. CDR1 and CDR2 from the germline V gene are SGHRS and YFSETQ. The CDR3 covers 14 residues. V lost 7 bases and J lost 0; bases outside the gene matches: 3. The CDR3 protein is CASRTGSNTGELFF. The CDR3 DNA is TGCGCCAGCCGGACAGGCTCGAACACCGGGGAGCTGTTTTTT.

In DNA, the CDR3 is TGTGCCAGCAGTCTAGCGATCACCTCAACGGATGAGCAGTTCTTC. Its translation is CASSLAITSTDEQFF. The chain has TRBV6-5 and TRBJ2-1; D possibly corresponds to TRBD2 (6 bases). This CDR3 region has 15 residues. Germline V gives CDR1 MNHEY, CDR2 SVGAGI. Trimming stripped 5 bases from V and 8 bases from J, with 19 bases between.